The entry below describes one T cell receptor beta chain. Its target is not known. Primers included in the PCR were 60 Vbeta and 13 Jbeta primers. Sequencing was performed with immunoSEQ multiplex PCR; in TCRdb, only in-frame clones are kept and a portion is missing. The data contain 95,000 to 100,000 clones, around 76% of them singletons. Healthy bone marrow donors formed the donor group. This sample is drawn from a study of cytomegalovirus exposure and HLA in healthy donors. Study outcomes and limitations: Upon later analysis, HLA-associated TCR beta chains proved more clonally expanded than other, equally common chains. Among TCR beta chains, those listed as cytomegalovirus-associated numbered under 200.

Trimming shortened V by 2 bases and J by 4 bases, and 12 bases separated the two germline ends. The CDR3 spans 14 residues. Germline V lookup: CDR1 GTSNPN, CDR2 SVGIG (reference sequence). The sample taken for sequencing was PBMCs. The clonotype comes from a woman aged 55-70 years in good health and CMV-seropositive. The chain employs TRBV30 and TRBJ2-1; tentative D call: TRBD2 (5 bases). For the CDR3, the DNA is TGTGCCTGGAGTAATGCGGGTCTATACAATGAGCAGTTCTTC. Translating it yields CAWSNAGLYNEQFF. The full variable domain, in which reference TRBV30 and TRBJ2-1 provide the parts outside the CDR3, is SQTIHQWPATLVQPVGSPLSLECTVEGTSNPNLYWYRQAAGRGLQLLFYSVGIGQISSEVPQNLSASRPQDRQFILSSKKLLLSDSGFYLCAWSNAGLYNEQFFGPGTRLTVL.